A single sample gave rise to the 24 T cell receptor beta chains below, sequenced in a study of T cells of healthy individuals. TCRdb re-analysed the 5' RACE reads in MiXCR, keeping a single row per CDR3 protein. This repertoire shows 45,000 to 60,000 distinct CDR3 sequences, about 14% found once; its top ten account for roughly 16%. These receptors all come from a human donor in good health.

This clonotype was counted between two and nine times. The V call is TRBV5-1, the J call TRBJ1-2; tentative D call: TRBD1 (5 bases). This CDR3 has 14 residues. Germline loops: CDR1 SGHRS, CDR2 YFSETQ. Trimming took 6 bases from V and 3 from J, leaving 15 bases between them. The CDR3 DNA reads TGCGCCAGCACCCCATCGGAGGGGTACTATGGCTACACCTTC. This gives the protein CASTPSEGYYGYTF. Full variable domain (outside the CDR3, taken from reference TRBV5-1 and TRBJ1-2): KAGVTQTPRYLIKTRGQQVTLSCSPISGHRSVSWYQQTPGQGLQFLFEYFSETQRNKGNFPGRFSGRQFSNSRSEMNVSTLELGDSALYLCASTPSEGYYGYTFGSGTRLTVV.

This clonotype was counted a few times. V gene TRBV7-2 combines with J gene TRBJ2-5; 9 bases line up with TRBD2. Germline values: CDR1 SGHTA, CDR2 FQGNSA. The CDR3 has 15 residues. Trimming cost V 1 base and J 5 bases; bases outside gene matches: 5. This chain's CDR3 is CASSLGGGAAETQYF. The CDR3 coding sequence is TGTGCCAGCAGCTTAGGCGGGGGGGCCGCGGAGACCCAGTACTTC.

This clonotype was seen only a few times. The rearrangement links TRBV6-6 to TRBJ2-5; 7 bases align to TRBD2. The CDR3 covers 14 residues. With 2 bases clipped from V and 3 bases from J, the junction kept 3 bases outside the gene matches. From germline, CDR1 is MNHNY and CDR2 SVGAGI (reference sequence). The CDR3 region has the DNA TGTGCCAGCAGTTACAGGACTAGAGAAGAGACCCAGTACTTC. The encoded protein is CASSYRTREETQYF.

This clonotype was counted ten times or more. The chain combines TRBV3-1 with TRBJ2-2, with TRBD1 identical over 11 bases. V dropped 3 bases and J dropped 6; count of bases not matched to a gene: 6. The V gene's germline CDR1 is LGHDT and CDR2 YNNKEL (reference sequence). This CDR3 is built from 16 residues. CDR3 sequence: CASSHLRDRGAGELFF. As DNA, the CDR3 is TGTGCCAGCAGCCACCTGAGGGACAGGGGGGCCGGGGAGCTGTTTTTT.

The V gene is TRBV24-1, the J gene TRBJ2-2; D gene uncertain. Germline assignment: CDR1 KGHDR and CDR2 SFDVKD. This CDR3 is built from 11 residues. Trimming removed 2 bases at V and 8 bases at J, with 2 bases between. CDR3 DNA: TGTGCCACCAGTGATTGGGGGGAGCTGTTTTTT. This sequence encodes CATSDWGELFF.

This sequence joins TRBV20-1 and TRBJ2-7; D is unclear. CDR1 DFQATT and CDR2 SNEGSKA come from the germline V gene (reference sequence). Trimming removed 6 bases at V and 1 base at J, with 13 bases between. CDR3 size: 13 residues. The CDR3 is CSATDGPSYEQYF. The CDR3 coding sequence is TGCAGTGCAACGGACGGGCCGTCCTACGAGCAGTACTTC.

This clonotype has only one observation. The chain couples TRBV6-5 to TRBJ2-7; 7 positions match TRBD1. With V trimmed by 5 bases and J by 2 bases, 12 bases remained unmatched. CDR3 length equals 16 residues. Per germline, CDR1 MNHEY and CDR2 SVGAGI. As DNA, the CDR3 is TGTGCCAGCAGTCGTCTCTCCCGGGACAGAGCCTACGAGCAGTACTTC. Protein: CASSRLSRDRAYEQYF.

There are many counts of this clonotype. The V call is TRBV2, the J call TRBJ2-3; 7 nucleotides match TRBD2. Per the germline V gene, CDR1 is SNHLY and CDR2 is FYNNEI. The CDR3 extends over 17 amino acids. V lost 8 bases, J lost 2 bases, and 16 bases stayed unmatched. The chain's CDR3 is CASGGASGVPFTDTQYF. DNA of the CDR3: TGTGCCAGCGGAGGGGCTAGCGGAGTCCCTTTCACAGATACGCAGTATTTT.

This clonotype occurred many times. The chain links TRBV7-2 to TRBJ1-4, with 9 bases that match TRBD1. This CDR3 spans 16 amino acids. The J segment lost 3 bases and the V segment lost 5 bases, leaving 7 bases of the junction unmatched. Germline CDR1 and CDR2: SGHTA and FQGNSA. CDR3 sequence: CASSHDRTGANEKLFF. CDR3 DNA: TGTGCCAGCAGCCATGATCGGACAGGGGCTAATGAAAAACTGTTTTTT.

As for this clonotype: The junction departs from the called germline gene at one end, perhaps through a read error. J is TRBJ1-6 and V is TRBV5-1; the D is unclear. The CDR3 has 14 residues. Germline CDR1 and CDR2: SGHRS and YFSETQ. The CDR3 loop reads CASSLVGSGSPLHF. The CDR3 coding sequence is TGTGCCAGCAGCTTGGTCGGGAGCGGGTCACCCCTCCACTTT.

This clonotype was seen ten or more times. The chain joins TRBV7-9 to TRBJ1-4; 7 bases are a match to TRBD1. This CDR3 comprises 16 residues. Trimming removed 3 bases from V and 3 bases from J; junction bases left unmatched: 7. CDR1 is SEHNR, CDR2 FQNEAQ, per germline (reference sequence). For the CDR3, the DNA is TGTGCCAGCAGCTTTACGGGACAGAGGGCTAATGAAAAACTGTTTTTT. Amino acids: CASSFTGQRANEKLFF.

This clonotype was observed a few times. The V call is TRBV12-3 or TRBV12-4, the J call TRBJ2-1; D call uncertain. The V gene lost 3 bases and the J gene lost 0 bases, with 9 bases spanning the gap. The CDR3 consists of 15 residues. CDR3 bases: TGTGCCAGCAGTTTCTTCGCAGGCTCCTACAATGAGCAGTTCTTC. It is translated as CASSFFAGSYNEQFF.

This clonotype has only a few counts. The chain combines TRBV6-1 with TRBJ1-2, with D uncertain. CDR1 is MNHNS and CDR2 is SASEGT in the germline V gene. Trimming removed 6 bases at V and 0 bases at J, with 5 bases between. The CDR3 is made up of 12 amino acids. CDR3 DNA: TGTGCCAGCAGCTACACTAACTATGGCTACACCTTC. Protein product: CASSYTNYGYTF.

Many counts were recorded for this clonotype. This CDR3 is CSAGRGLAESDTQYF. CDR3 bases: TGCAGTGCTGGGAGGGGTCTAGCGGAGTCAGATACGCAGTATTTT. The V gene is TRBV20-1, the J gene TRBJ2-3; 7 positions agree with TRBD2. V was clipped by 5 bases and J by 4 bases; unmatched bases: 12. Germline assignment: CDR1 DFQATT and CDR2 SNEGSKA (reference sequence). The CDR3 totals 15 residues.

CDR3 protein: CASSWRGPPHTGELFF. CDR3 bases: TGTGCCAGTAGCTGGCGGGGGCCCCCTCACACCGGGGAGCTGTTTTTT. The chain carries TRBV19 and TRBJ2-2; perhaps TRBD2 as D (7 bases). V was pared by 6 bases and J by 3 bases, with 17 bases between. The CDR3 covers 16 residues. Looked up from germline, CDR1 is LNHDA and CDR2 is SQIVND (reference sequence).

This clonotype was found a few times. V gene TRBV20-1 combines with J gene TRBJ2-3; D may match TRBD1 or TRBD2 (5 bases each). V shed 5 bases and J shed 4 bases, with 13 bases lying between them. From germline, CDR1 is DFQATT and CDR2 SNEGSKA (reference sequence). CDR3 size: 13 residues. CDR3: CSALGPGPDTQYF. The CDR3 nucleotides read TGCAGTGCTCTAGGACCGGGGCCAGATACGCAGTATTTT.

This chain joins TRBV18 and TRBJ2-5; weak D call: TRBD2 (7 bases). V dropped 0 bases and J dropped 6 bases, with 20 bases sitting between them. Per germline, CDR1 KGHSH and CDR2 LQKENI. The CDR3 loop spans 17 amino acids. CDR3 coding DNA: TGTGCCAGCTCACCACCGAGTGGGGGGGCCACGGTGAAGACCCAGTACTTC. It specifies CASSPPSGGATVKTQYF.

This clonotype was detected a few times. This chain uses TRBV30 with TRBJ2-1; TRBD1 agrees at 7 bases. Germline V gives CDR1 GTSNPN, CDR2 SVGIG (reference sequence). The trim removed 0 bases at V and 4 bases at J, leaving 3 bases unmatched. The CDR3 totals 14 residues. Written as DNA, the CDR3 is TGTGCCTGGAGTGTACTCAGGGGGTACAATGAGCAGTTCTTC. Its protein product is CAWSVLRGYNEQFF.

Only a few counts were recorded for this clonotype. This sequence joins TRBV6-6 and TRBJ2-1; 7 nucleotides align to TRBD1. This CDR3 is 16 amino acids long. Germline CDR1 and CDR2: MNHNY and SVGAGI (reference sequence). Trimming at V came to 0 bases and at J to 2 bases, leaving 4 bases not matched to a gene. The CDR3 spells CASSYSGRGTYNEQFF. The CDR3 nucleotides are TGTGCCAGCAGTTACTCCGGCAGGGGGACCTACAATGAGCAGTTCTTC.

The V gene is TRBV29-1, the J gene TRBJ2-2; D is perhaps TRBD1 or TRBD2 (5 bases each). Trimming pared 6 bases from V and 6 bases from J, leaving 14 bases between. This CDR3 region has 13 residues. CDR1 and CDR2 (germline): SQVTM, ANQGSEA. This CDR3 is CSVLRDRPGELFF. CDR3 nucleotides: TGCAGCGTCCTAAGGGACCGGCCCGGGGAGCTGTTTTTT.

This clonotype was observed many times. The chain is built from TRBV12-3 or TRBV12-4 and TRBJ1-2; 8 bases map to TRBD1. Trimming cost V 8 bases and J 4 bases; bases outside gene matches: 3. CDR3 length: 12 residues. Here the CDR3 DNA reads TGTGCCAGCGTTACAGGGGGCTATGGCTACACCTTC. Translation: CASVTGGYGYTF.

V gene TRBV10-3 combines with J gene TRBJ1-2; a possible D gene is TRBD1 (6 bases). V was clipped by 0 bases and J by 2 bases, with 13 bases between them. The CDR3 covers 16 residues. Germline CDR1 and CDR2: ENHRY and SYGVKD. The CDR3 here is CAISESGGDVNYGYTF. CDR3 in DNA: TGTGCCATCAGTGAGTCTGGGGGCGATGTGAACTATGGCTACACCTTC.

This clonotype came up many times. The chain couples TRBV5-4 to TRBJ2-1; D uncertain. The V gene lost 4 bases and the J gene lost 6 bases, with 14 bases spanning the gap. CDR1 is SGHNT, CDR2 YYREEE, per germline (reference sequence). The CDR3 totals 14 residues. The CDR3 bases are TGTGCCAGCAGCCCCAGGACCGCTCGCAATGAGCAGTTCTTC. The encoded protein is CASSPRTARNEQFF.

This clonotype has a handful of counts. The J gene is TRBJ1-2, the V gene TRBV29-1; 8 positions agree with TRBD1. Germline V gene sequence: CDR1 SQVTM, CDR2 ANQGSEA. CDR3 length: 10 residues. CDR3 amino acids: CSAGGNGYTF. The CDR3 region has the DNA TGCAGTGCAGGGGGCAACGGCTACACCTTC.